The sequence of this T cell receptor beta chain was determined in a study of T cells after yellow fever vaccination. Per germline, CDR1 LGHNA and CDR2 YSLEER. The CDR3 is 17 amino acids. The V end lost 4 bases, the J end lost 0 bases, and 18 bases lay between the germline ends. Each CDR3 protein gets one entry after TCRdb re-called the 5' RACE reads with MiXCR. The sample has some 120,000 distinct CDR3 sequences, roughly 15% seen once. The specimen comprised CD8+ T cells sorted from PBMCs, sampled 5 days after the yellow fever booster vaccination. This sequence was found in a man aged 18 to 30 who received the YFV17D yellow fever vaccine. This rearrangement joins TRBV4-3 to TRBJ1-1; perhaps TRBD1 as D (5 bases). The CDR3 loop reads CASSLSSDRLMNTEAFF. The CDR3 DNA sequence: TGCGCCAGCAGCCTCTCCTCCGACAGACTCATGAACACTGAAGCTTTCTTT.